This is a list of T cell receptor beta chains from one sample in a study of shared clonotypes between healthy human individuals. The assay was immunoSEQ multiplex PCR, and TCRdb's table has in-frame clones only and misses some. Found here are approximately 640,000 clones, approximately 75% of them singletons; the top ten hold under 2%. Specimen: memory CD4+ T cells sorted from blood. These receptors originate from a woman in her twenties or thirties in good health. Both conserved end residues are part of each CDR3. A D gene is named only where the DNA matches it firmly. Part of the rows lack a size; the others show once, few, many or a class for expanded clones.

J | V | size | length | D | DNA | CDR3
TRBJ2-5 | TRBV11-2 | NA | 16 | NA | TGTGCCAGCAGCCCCTCGGGGGCGAGAGCTACGGAGACCCAGTACTTC | CASSPSGARATETQYF
TRBJ2-2 | TRBV10-1 | once | 16 | NA | TGCGCCACCTCCTCTGGGGACTTCGGTTTTCCCGGGGAGCTGTTTTTT | CATSSGDFGFPGELFF
TRBJ2-2 | TRBV28 | NA | 13 | TRBD1 | TGTGCCAGCAGCATGACAGGGGCCGGGGAGCTGTTTTTT | CASSMTGAGELFF
TRBJ2-1 | TRBV5-1 | NA | 15 | TRBD2 | TGCGCCAGCAGCTTATCTAGCGGAGGCTACAATGAGCAGTTCTTC | CASSLSSGGYNEQFF
TRBJ1-4 | TRBV28 | NA | 13 | NA | TGTGCCAGCAGTTTAGGGATGGATGAAAAACTGTTTTTT | CASSLGMDEKLFF
TRBJ2-1 | TRBV18 | NA | 15 | TRBD1 | TGTGCCAGCTCTCAGACAGGGGGCGCTTACAATGAGCAGTTCTTC | CASSQTGGAYNEQFF
TRBJ2-5 | TRBV5-1 | NA | 14 | NA | TGCGCCAGCACTCCCCGAGGTCAGACAGAGACCCAGTACTTC | CASTPRGQTETQYF
TRBJ1-3 | TRBV4-1 | many | 15 | NA | TGCGCCAGCAGCCAAGATGGGGCAGATGGAAACACCATATATTTT | CASSQDGADGNTIYF
TRBJ1-2 | TRBV5-1 | NA | 15 | NA | TGCGCCAGCAGCCCGGGACATACGGACCTTTCGGGCTACACCTTC | CASSPGHTDLSGYTF
TRBJ1-5 | TRBV7-9 | NA | 15 | NA | TGTGCCAGCAGCTTGTCTGGGAACGGTAATCAGCCCCAGCATTTT | CASSLSGNGNQPQHF
TRBJ1-3 | TRBV5-8 | NA | 15 | NA | TGTGCCAGCAGCTTGGATGCAGGGAGAGGAAACACCATATATTTT | CASSLDAGRGNTIYF
TRBJ2-1 | TRBV4-1 | NA | 16 | TRBD2 | TGCGCCAGCAGCCAATTTCCCACGGGAGGCCTAAAACAGCAGTTCTTC | CASSQFPTGGLKQQFF
TRBJ2-1 | TRBV11-3 | NA | 14 | NA | TGTGCCAGCAGCGTGGGACAAGATAACAATGAGCAGTTCTTC | CASSVGQDNNEQFF
TRBJ1-1 | TRBV5-4 | NA | 16 | TRBD1 | TGTGCCAGCAGCCCAGGGAGGGGACAGGTGAACACTGAAGCTTTCTTT | CASSPGRGQVNTEAFF
TRBJ2-1 | TRBV7-2 | once | 14 | TRBD2 | TGTGCCAGCAGCTTAGGACTAGCGGGTAATGAGCAGTTCTTC | CASSLGLAGNEQFF
TRBJ2-2 | TRBV28 | once | 14 | NA | TGTGCCAGCGAAAGGCCAGGGCGCACCGGGGAGCTGTTTTTT | CASERPGRTGELFF
TRBJ2-7 | TRBV25-1 | NA | 13 | NA | TGTGCCAGCAGTGAAGACAGCACCTACGAGCAGTACTTC | CASSEDSTYEQYF